Given below is one T cell receptor (beta chain) in context. The data are from a study of T cell changes during pregnancy in multiple sclerosis. Data came from immunoSEQ multiplex PCR; TCRdb stores just in-frame clones and leaves some out. This table holds roughly 24,000 clones, around 90% found once. This receptor was taken from a female donor in good health, enrolled as a control in a pregnancy study. Sequencing used CD4+ T cells from peripheral blood mononuclear cells, obtained in the second trimester of pregnancy.

The CDR3 nucleotides are TGCGCCAGCAGCACAGAACAGGGATTTAATGAAAAACTGTTTTTT. Its translation is CASSTEQGFNEKLFF. The chain couples TRBV5-1 to TRBJ1-4; weak D call: TRBD1 (6 bases). Between the trimmed V and J ends, which lost 4 bases and 4 bases, there was a span of 14 bases. Germline V gene data show CDR1 as SGHRS and CDR2 as YFSETQ. CDR3 length equals 15 residues.